This is a list of T cell receptor beta chains from one sample in a study of early T cells in non-severe SARS-CoV-2 infection. Each CDR3 protein gets one entry after TCRdb re-called the 5' RACE reads with MiXCR. The repertoire holds 100,000 to 120,000 distinct CDR3 sequences, with roughly 12% as singletons. This specimen was whole blood, taken at baseline. These receptors all come from an adult who was a healthcare worker with PCR-confirmed SARS-CoV-2 infection or an uninfected control (not recorded which). Each CDR3 is given with its conserved first and last residue. Each record gives: CDR3 protein, CDR3 length, V gene, J gene.

cdr3_aa: CASSSHGGANPYEQYF
cdr3_length: 16
v_call: TRBV12-3/TRBV12-4
j_call: TRBJ2-7

cdr3_aa: CASSYSGTVGSPLHF
cdr3_length: 15
v_call: TRBV6-5
j_call: TRBJ1-6

cdr3_aa: CSARWDTEAFF
cdr3_length: 11
v_call: TRBV20-1
j_call: TRBJ1-1

cdr3_aa: CAISESGGWEKLFF
cdr3_length: 14
v_call: TRBV10-3
j_call: TRBJ1-4

cdr3_aa: CASSLLPAETQYF
cdr3_length: 13
v_call: TRBV5-1
j_call: TRBJ2-5

cdr3_aa: CASSLSRQGTEAFF
cdr3_length: 14
v_call: TRBV7-8
j_call: TRBJ1-1

cdr3_aa: CASSQRPMEGGYTF
cdr3_length: 14
v_call: TRBV3-1
j_call: TRBJ1-2

cdr3_aa: CASSPGQGTTEAFF
cdr3_length: 14
v_call: TRBV5-1
j_call: TRBJ1-1

cdr3_aa: CSVGQGIINEQYF
cdr3_length: 13
v_call: TRBV29-1
j_call: TRBJ2-7

cdr3_aa: CASSSLAGHMNTEAFF
cdr3_length: 16
v_call: TRBV27
j_call: TRBJ1-1

cdr3_aa: CASSLAGSSGGTDTQYF
cdr3_length: 17
v_call: TRBV7-6
j_call: TRBJ2-3

cdr3_aa: CASSLGTEETQYF
cdr3_length: 13
v_call: TRBV5-1
j_call: TRBJ2-5

cdr3_aa: CASSNGDRRTEAFF
cdr3_length: 14
v_call: TRBV7-2
j_call: TRBJ1-1

cdr3_aa: CASSDLRGSLPTNEKLFF
cdr3_length: 18
v_call: TRBV6-1
j_call: TRBJ1-4

cdr3_aa: CASSRVPGNTGELFF
cdr3_length: 15
v_call: TRBV3-1
j_call: TRBJ2-2

cdr3_aa: CSARVGHLNTEAFF
cdr3_length: 14
v_call: TRBV20-1
j_call: TRBJ1-1

cdr3_aa: CASSFASAQNIQYF
cdr3_length: 14
v_call: TRBV28
j_call: TRBJ2-4

cdr3_aa: CASSPTGGTINIQYF
cdr3_length: 15
v_call: TRBV7-9
j_call: TRBJ2-4

cdr3_aa: CASNERAEEKLFF
cdr3_length: 13
v_call: TRBV3-1
j_call: TRBJ1-4

cdr3_aa: CASSSGQGSGNTIYF
cdr3_length: 15
v_call: TRBV5-1
j_call: TRBJ1-3

cdr3_aa: CASSERQGRLNSPLHF
cdr3_length: 16
v_call: TRBV6-1
j_call: TRBJ1-6

cdr3_aa: CASSPLREGLSYGYTF
cdr3_length: 16
v_call: TRBV11-2
j_call: TRBJ1-2

cdr3_aa: CASSGRYSGELFF
cdr3_length: 13
v_call: TRBV11-3
j_call: TRBJ2-2

cdr3_aa: CASSKQGNRGYGYTF
cdr3_length: 15
v_call: TRBV19
j_call: TRBJ1-2

cdr3_aa: CASRGTGPHEQYF
cdr3_length: 13
v_call: TRBV28
j_call: TRBJ2-7

cdr3_aa: CASSPRLAPGTQATNEKLFF
cdr3_length: 20
v_call: TRBV7-9
j_call: TRBJ1-4

cdr3_aa: CSARGAGTDTQYF
cdr3_length: 13
v_call: TRBV20-1
j_call: TRBJ2-3

cdr3_aa: CASSPGGGRQPQHF
cdr3_length: 14
v_call: TRBV12-3/TRBV12-4
j_call: TRBJ1-5

cdr3_aa: CASSSWDLIYGYTF
cdr3_length: 14
v_call: TRBV7-9
j_call: TRBJ1-2